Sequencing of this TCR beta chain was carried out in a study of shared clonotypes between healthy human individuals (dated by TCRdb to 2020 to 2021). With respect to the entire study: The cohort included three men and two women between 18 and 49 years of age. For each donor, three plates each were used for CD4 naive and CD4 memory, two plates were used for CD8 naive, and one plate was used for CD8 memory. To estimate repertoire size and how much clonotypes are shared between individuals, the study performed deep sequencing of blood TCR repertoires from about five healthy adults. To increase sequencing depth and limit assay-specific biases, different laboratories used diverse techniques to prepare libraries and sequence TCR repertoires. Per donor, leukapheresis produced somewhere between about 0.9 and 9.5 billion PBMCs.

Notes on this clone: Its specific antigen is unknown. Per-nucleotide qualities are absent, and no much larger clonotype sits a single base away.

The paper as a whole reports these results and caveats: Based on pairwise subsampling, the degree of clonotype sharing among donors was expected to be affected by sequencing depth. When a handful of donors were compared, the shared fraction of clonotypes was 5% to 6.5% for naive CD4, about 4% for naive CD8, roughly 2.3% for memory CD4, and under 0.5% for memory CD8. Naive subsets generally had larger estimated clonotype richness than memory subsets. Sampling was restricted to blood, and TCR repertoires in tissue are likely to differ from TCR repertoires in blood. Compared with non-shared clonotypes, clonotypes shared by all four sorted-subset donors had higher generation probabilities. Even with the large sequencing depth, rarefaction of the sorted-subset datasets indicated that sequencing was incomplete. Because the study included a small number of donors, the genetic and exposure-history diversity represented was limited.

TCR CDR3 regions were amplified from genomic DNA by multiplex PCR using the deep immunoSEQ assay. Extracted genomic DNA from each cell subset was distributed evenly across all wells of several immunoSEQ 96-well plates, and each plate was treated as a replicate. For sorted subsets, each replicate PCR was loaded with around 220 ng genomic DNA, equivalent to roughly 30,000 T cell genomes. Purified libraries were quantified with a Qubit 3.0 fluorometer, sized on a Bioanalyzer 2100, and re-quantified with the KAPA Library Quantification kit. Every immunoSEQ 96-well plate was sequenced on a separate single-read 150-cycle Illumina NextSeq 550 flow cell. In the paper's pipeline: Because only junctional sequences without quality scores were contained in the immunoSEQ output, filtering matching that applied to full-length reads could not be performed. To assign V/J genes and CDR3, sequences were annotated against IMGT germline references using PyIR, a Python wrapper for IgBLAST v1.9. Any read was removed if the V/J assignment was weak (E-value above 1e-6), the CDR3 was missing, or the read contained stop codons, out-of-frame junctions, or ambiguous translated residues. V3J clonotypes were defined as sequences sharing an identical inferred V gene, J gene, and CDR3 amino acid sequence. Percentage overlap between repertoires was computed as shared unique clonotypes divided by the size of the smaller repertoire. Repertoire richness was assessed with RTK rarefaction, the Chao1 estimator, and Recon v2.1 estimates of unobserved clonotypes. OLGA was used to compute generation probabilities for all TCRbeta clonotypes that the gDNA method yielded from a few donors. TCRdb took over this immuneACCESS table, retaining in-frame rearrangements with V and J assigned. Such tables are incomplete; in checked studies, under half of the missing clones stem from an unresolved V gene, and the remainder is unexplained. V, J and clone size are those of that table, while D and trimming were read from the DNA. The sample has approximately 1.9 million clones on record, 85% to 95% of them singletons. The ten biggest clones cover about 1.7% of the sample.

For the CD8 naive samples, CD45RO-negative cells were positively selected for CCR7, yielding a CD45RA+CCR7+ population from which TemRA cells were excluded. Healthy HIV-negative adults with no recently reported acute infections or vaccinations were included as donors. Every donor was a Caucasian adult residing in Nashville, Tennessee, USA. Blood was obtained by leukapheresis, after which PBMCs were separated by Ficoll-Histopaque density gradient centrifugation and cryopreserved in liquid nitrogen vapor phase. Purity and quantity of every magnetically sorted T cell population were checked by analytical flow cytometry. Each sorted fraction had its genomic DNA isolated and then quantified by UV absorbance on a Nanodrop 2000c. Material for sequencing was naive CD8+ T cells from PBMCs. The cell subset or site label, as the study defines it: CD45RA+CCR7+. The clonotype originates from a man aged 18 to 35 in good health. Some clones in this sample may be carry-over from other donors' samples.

The nucleotide sequence reads TGCGCCAGCAGCCAAGATCCCGCGGGGGGGATGGATACGCAGTATTTT. This is translated as CASSQDPAGGMDTQYF. The rearranged segments are TRBV4-3 and TRBJ2-3; the central 9 bases match TRBD2. The CDR3 covers 16 residues, taking in both the cysteine and the phenylalanine. Of all the DNA, just the CDR3 is kept, 48 bases in frame from base 1. From V the trimming removes 0 bases and from J it removes 6 bases, while the gene matches leave 7 bases of the junction unaccounted for. According to the germline V gene, CDR1 reads LGHNA and CDR2 reads YSLEER.